This T cell receptor beta chain appears in the sequencing data of a study of T-cell memory formation after mild COVID-19. Across the study: There were largely donor-specific TCR clusters. Study outcomes and limitations: CM and EM subsets held most contracting CD4+ clones; EMRA held CD8+ ones.

TCRdb re-called the 5' RACE reads with MiXCR, one entry per CDR3 protein. Of around 470,000 distinct CDR3 sequences in the sample, 20% were seen once. As regards this clonotype: What it recognizes is unknown.

The CDR3 runs to 17 residues. V was clipped by 1 base and J by 0 bases; unmatched bases: 5. CDR1 SGDLS and CDR2 YYNGEE come from the germline V gene. The chain employs TRBV9 and TRBJ2-2, with TRBD2 matching 8 bases. The TCR was taken from an adult woman who had mild COVID-19 (a few samples of this study predate the infection). Cell type and time point are not known. Sample: PBMCs or a T cell subset sorted from them (not recorded which). CDR3 bases: TGTGCCAGCAGCGTATCCCTTAGCGGGGCGAACACCGGGGAGCTGTTTTTT. This gives the protein CASSVSLSGANTGELFF.